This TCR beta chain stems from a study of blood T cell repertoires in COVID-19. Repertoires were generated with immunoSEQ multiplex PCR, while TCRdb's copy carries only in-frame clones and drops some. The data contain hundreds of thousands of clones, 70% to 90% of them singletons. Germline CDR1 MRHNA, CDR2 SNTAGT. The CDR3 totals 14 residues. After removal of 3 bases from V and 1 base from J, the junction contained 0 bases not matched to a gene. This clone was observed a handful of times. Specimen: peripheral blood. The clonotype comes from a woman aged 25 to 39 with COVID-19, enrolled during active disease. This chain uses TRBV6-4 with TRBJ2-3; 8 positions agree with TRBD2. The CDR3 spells CASSERGGTDTQYF. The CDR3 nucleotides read TGTGCCAGCAGTGAGCGGGGGGGCACAGATACGCAGTATTTT.